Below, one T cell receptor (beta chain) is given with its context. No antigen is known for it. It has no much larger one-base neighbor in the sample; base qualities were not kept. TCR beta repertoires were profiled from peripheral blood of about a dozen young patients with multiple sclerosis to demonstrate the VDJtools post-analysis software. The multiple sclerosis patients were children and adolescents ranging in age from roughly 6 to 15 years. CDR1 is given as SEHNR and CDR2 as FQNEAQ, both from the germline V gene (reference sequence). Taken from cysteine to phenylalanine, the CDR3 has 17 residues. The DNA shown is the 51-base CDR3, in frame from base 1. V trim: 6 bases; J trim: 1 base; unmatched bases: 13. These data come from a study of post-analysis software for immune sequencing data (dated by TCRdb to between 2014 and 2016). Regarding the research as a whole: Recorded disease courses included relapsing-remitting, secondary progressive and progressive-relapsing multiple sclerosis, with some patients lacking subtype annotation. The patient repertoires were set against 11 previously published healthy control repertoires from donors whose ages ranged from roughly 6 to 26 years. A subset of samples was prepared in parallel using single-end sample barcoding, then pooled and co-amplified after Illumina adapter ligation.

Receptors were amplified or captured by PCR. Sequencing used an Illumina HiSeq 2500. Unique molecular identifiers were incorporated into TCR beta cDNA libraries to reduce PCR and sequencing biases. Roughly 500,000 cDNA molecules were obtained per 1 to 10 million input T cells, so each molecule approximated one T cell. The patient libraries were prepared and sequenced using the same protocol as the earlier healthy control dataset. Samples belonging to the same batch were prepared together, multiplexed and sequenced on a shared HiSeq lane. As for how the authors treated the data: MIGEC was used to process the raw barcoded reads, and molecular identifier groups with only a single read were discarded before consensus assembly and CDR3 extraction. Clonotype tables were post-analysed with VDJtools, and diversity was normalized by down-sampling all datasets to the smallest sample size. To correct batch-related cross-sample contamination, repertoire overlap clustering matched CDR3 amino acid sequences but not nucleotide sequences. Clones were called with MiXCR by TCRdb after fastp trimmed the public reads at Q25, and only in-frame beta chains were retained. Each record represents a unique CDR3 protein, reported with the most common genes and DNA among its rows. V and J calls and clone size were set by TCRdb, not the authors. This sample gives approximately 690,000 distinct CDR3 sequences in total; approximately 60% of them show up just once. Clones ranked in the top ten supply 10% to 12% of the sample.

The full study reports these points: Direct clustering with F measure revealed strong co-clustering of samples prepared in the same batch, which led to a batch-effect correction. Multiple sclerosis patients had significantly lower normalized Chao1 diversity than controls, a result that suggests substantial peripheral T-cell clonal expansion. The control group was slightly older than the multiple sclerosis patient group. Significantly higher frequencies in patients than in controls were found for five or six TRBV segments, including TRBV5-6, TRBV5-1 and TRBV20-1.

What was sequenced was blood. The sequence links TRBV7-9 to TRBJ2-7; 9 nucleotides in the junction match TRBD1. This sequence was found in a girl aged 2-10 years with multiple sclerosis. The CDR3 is CASSSTGTGNRSYEQYF. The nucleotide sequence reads TGTGCCAGCAGTAGTACCGGGACAGGGAATCGGTCCTACGAGCAGTACTTC. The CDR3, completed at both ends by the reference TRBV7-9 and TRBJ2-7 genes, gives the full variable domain DTGVSQNPRHKITKRGQNVTFRCDPISEHNRLYWYRQTLGQGPEFLTYFQNEAQLEKSRLLSDRFSAERPKGSFSTLEIQRTEQGDSAMYLCASSSTGTGNRSYEQYFGPGTRLTVT.